This paragraph reports one TCR beta chain. Original data processing: Amplification with reference gene primers provided the estimates of nucleated cell counts. The assay was immunoSEQ multiplex PCR, and TCRdb's table has in-frame clones only and misses some. That table is the source of V, J and clone size, and D and trimming were worked out from the DNA. This sample yields 100,000 to 150,000 clones, of which roughly 90% are seen a single time; approximately 2.3% belongs to the top ten. The study counted Cohort 3 donors as recovered given two negative PCRs, clearance, or symptom resolution. These data originate in a study of blood T cell repertoires in COVID-19. On the study more broadly: Whether acute or convalescent, the COVID-19 samples came from the United States, Italy and Spain. T cells, B-cell-depleted T cells, or PBMCs supplied cDNA or gDNA.

Trimming shortened V by 6 bases and J by 0 bases, and 8 bases separated the two germline ends. The CDR3 covers 13 residues. Germline V lookup: CDR1 MNHEY, CDR2 SVGAGI. The material sequenced was PBMCs or T cells enriched from blood (not recorded which). The sequence came from a woman between 45 and 60 years old who had recovered from COVID-19. The chain combines TRBV6-5 with TRBJ2-5, with no clear D. The CDR3 DNA follows: TGTGCCAGCAGGGAGACCTACCAAGAGACCCAGTACTTC. It specifies CASRETYQETQYF.